The rows below give T cell receptor beta chains drawn from one sample of a study of T cell responses to AZD1222 COVID-19 vaccine. Profiling relied on immunoSEQ multiplex PCR, and the TCRdb table lists in-frame clones only, not all of them. The repertoire has about 100,000 clones, about 86% of them found once; the top ten carry approximately 16%. Specimen: peripheral blood, collected on day 0 of AZD1222 vaccination. All receptors derive from an adult in good health. CDR3s include the opening cysteine and the closing phenylalanine or tryptophan. A D gene is named only where the DNA matches it firmly. Size is omitted from some rows. Given values are once, few, many or a class for expanded clones.

V gene	clone size	J gene	D gene	CDR3 DNA	CDR3 protein
TRBV11-3	once	TRBJ2-7	TRBD1	TGTGCCAGCAGCTCGGGACAGGGTAAAGCCTACGAGCAGTACTTC	CASSSGQGKAYEQYF
TRBV10-3	-	TRBJ2-1	-	TGTGCCATCAGTGCGGGCCGCGGTGGTTACAATGAGCAGTTCTTC	CAISAGRGGYNEQFF
TRBV19	-	TRBJ1-2	TRBD1	TGTGCCAGTAGGGACCGCCGACAGGGATTTCAGGTGGACTATGGCTACACCTTC	CASRDRRQGFQVDYGYTF
TRBV15	medium-sized	TRBJ1-2	-	TGTGCCACCAGGCCGGGTGGGGACCCCTATGGCTACACCTTC	CATRPGGDPYGYTF
TRBV5-5	-	TRBJ2-3	-	TGTGCCAGCAGCCCCGACAGGCGCACAGATACGCAGTATTTT	CASSPDRRTDTQYF
TRBV19	-	TRBJ2-5	-	TGTGCCAGTAGTATGGGAGGCCGGGGGCAGACCCAGTACTTC	CASSMGGRGQTQYF
TRBV3-1/TRBV3-2	-	TRBJ1-6	TRBD1	TGTGCCAGCAGCCAAGATACGGGCAGGGGGCGATCACCCCTCCACTTT	CASSQDTGRGRSPLHF
TRBV3-1/TRBV3-2	-	TRBJ1-1	-	TGTGCCAGCAGCCAAGAAGTGGTCTTGAACACTGAAGCTTTCTTT	CASSQEVVLNTEAFF
TRBV5-1	once	TRBJ2-6	TRBD1	TGCGCCAGCAGCGAGACAGGGCTCTCTGGGGCCAACGTCCTGACTTTC	CASSETGLSGANVLTF
TRBV4-1	-	TRBJ1-2	-	TGCGCCAGCAGCCAAGTTTTGGCCAGAAACTATGGCTACACCTTC	CASSQVLARNYGYTF
TRBV5-6	-	TRBJ1-2	-	TGTGCCAGCAGCTTTTTGGGGTTACGGGGGCGGAACTATGGCTACACCTTC	CASSFLGLRGRNYGYTF
TRBV19	-	TRBJ1-1	-	TGTGCCAGTAAGTTTGCAGTGAACACTGAAGCTTTCTTT	CASKFAVNTEAFF
TRBV6-1	once	TRBJ1-4	-	TGTGCCAGCAGTGAAGCGCTAGGAACAGGGCCAAATGAAAAACTGTTTTTT	CASSEALGTGPNEKLFF